Below are 6 T cell receptor beta chains sequenced from a single sample in a study of cytomegalovirus exposure and HLA in healthy donors (TCRdb year 2017). Preparation of the library involved the immunoSEQ multiplex PCR assay. For the multiplex PCR, a mixture combining 60 forward primers for TCR Vbeta segments and 13 reverse primers for TCR Jbeta segments was used. The source is immuneACCESS, and TCRdb retained only in-frame sequences with V and J called. Part of the clones is not carried over; for the studies checked, unresolved V genes explain less than half of this, and the remainder is unexplained. The sample includes some 130,000 clones, with approximately 84% observed a single time. Roughly 1.9% of the sample lies in the top ten. Sequences were obtained from PBMCs. All receptors derive from a woman aged 40 to 49 in good health and CMV-seronegative.

The V and J genes are TRBV18 and TRBJ1-1, with 7 bases matching TRBD1. The CDR3 is made up of 15 amino acids. Losses at the gene ends were 2 bases for V and 7 bases for J; bases not matched to a gene: 10. Germline loops: CDR1 KGHSH, CDR2 LQKENI. The CDR3 spells CASSPKTGATGEAFF. In DNA, the CDR3 is TGTGCCAGCTCACCAAAAACAGGGGCGACAGGTGAAGCTTTCTTT.

The chain uses TRBV6-5 and TRBJ2-3; 9 bases fit TRBD2. V gave up 6 bases and J gave up 6 bases; unmatched junction bases: 10. This CDR3 contains 15 residues. Germline CDR1 and CDR2: MNHEY and SVGAGI. The DNA for the CDR3 is TGTGCCAGCAGCTTTTCGCTAGCGGGGACTGATACGCAGTATTTT. As protein: CASSFSLAGTDTQYF.

DNA of the CDR3: TGTGCCAGCAGTGAACAGGGAAAGGACTATGGCTACACCTTC. Residues: CASSEQGKDYGYTF. The gene calls are TRBV27 and TRBJ1-2, with a weak D call TRBD1 (6 bases). Trimming stripped 5 bases from V and 3 bases from J, with 13 bases between. The CDR3 is 14 residues long. CDR1 is MNHEY and CDR2 is SMNVEV in the germline V gene (reference sequence).

This clone occurred a few times. The V and J genes are TRBV9 and TRBJ1-2; unclear D gene. Trimming took off 4 bases at V and 8 bases at J, with 18 bases between the two ends. The CDR3 is made up of 14 amino acids. Per the germline V gene, CDR1 is SGDLS and CDR2 is YYNGEE. The CDR3 coding sequence is TGTGCCAGCAGCCCCCGCGCGTTGTGGAGCGGCTACACCTTC. It specifies CASSPRALWSGYTF. Variable domain in full (rest from reference TRBV9 and TRBJ1-2): DSGVTQTPKHLITATGQRVTLRCSPRSGDLSVYWYQQSLDQGLQFLIQYYNGEERAKGNILERFSAQQFPDLHSELNLSSLELGDSALYFCASSPRALWSGYTFGSGTRLTVV.

J is TRBJ2-3 and V is TRBV9; possible D gene TRBD2, 6 bases. The CDR3 is 15 amino acids. V gave up 3 bases and J gave up 0 bases, with 11 bases separating them. Germline V gene data show CDR1 as SGDLS and CDR2 as YYNGEE. CDR3 nucleotides: TGTGCCAGCAGCGCACCTAGCGCCAGCACAGATACGCAGTATTTT. As protein: CASSAPSASTDTQYF.

This clone has only a few counts. This sequence joins TRBV6-6 and TRBJ1-4, with no clear D. The germline V gene encodes CDR1 MNHNY and CDR2 SVGAGI (reference sequence). Trimming stripped 3 bases from V and 4 bases from J, with 9 bases between. This CDR3 contains 14 residues. CDR3 protein: CASSYVELNEKLFF. In nucleotides, the CDR3 is TGTGCCAGCAGTTATGTGGAGCTTAATGAAAAACTGTTTTTT.